The TCR beta chain described here comes from a study of blood T cell repertoires in COVID-19. Study context: PBMCs, B-cell-depleted T cells, or T cells were the source of the cDNA or gDNA that made up the material.

In the authors' methods: Nucleated cell counts were estimated from reference gene primer amplification. This table comes from immunoSEQ multiplex PCR, and its TCRdb copy is limited to in-frame clones, with some not included. That table furnishes V, J and clone size, whereas the DNA furnished D and trimming. The table records about 170,000 clones, 84% of them present only once. Looked up from germline, CDR1 is SGHRS and CDR2 is YFSETQ. V lost 1 base to trimming and J lost 5 bases, with 15 bases between them. The CDR3 contains 16 residues. The rearrangement uses TRBV5-1 and TRBJ1-4, with D perhaps TRBD1 (6 bases). The sequence came from a man between 18 and 29 years old with active or convalescent COVID-19. The sequencing input was peripheral blood. In DNA, the CDR3 is TGCGCCAGCAGCTTGAGCGGAAAGGGGGTGAATGAAAAACTGTTTTTT. This gives the protein CASSLSGKGVNEKLFF.